These 23 T cell receptor beta chains came from one sample sequenced in a study of T-cell reconstitution after alpha-beta-depleted transplantation in children. Preparation of the TCRbeta library was carried out with unique molecular identifiers. One entry per CDR3 protein, called by TCRdb with MiXCR from the PCR reads. The sample lists roughly 100,000 distinct CDR3 sequences, about 8% seen once, with around 15% in the top ten. The input for sequencing was PBMCs, taken before TCRalphabeta/CD19-depleted stem cell transplant. The origin of the receptors is a boy aged 2 to 10 with acute lymphoblastic leukemia, due to receive a stem cell transplant.

This clonotype was detected ten times or more. The DNA of the CDR3 is TGTGCCAGCAGTTTAGGGACTAGCTCCTACGAGCAGTACTTC. Protein sequence: CASSLGTSSYEQYF. The gene calls are TRBV12-3 or TRBV12-4 and TRBJ2-7; the match to TRBD2 covers 7 bases. Unmatched junction bases numbered 0, after V lost 1 base and J lost 0 bases. CDR3 size: 14 residues.

This clonotype was counted ten times or more. This rearrangement joins TRBV7-9 to TRBJ2-3; 9 bases are shared with TRBD2. The CDR3 is 15 amino acids. The V segment lost 5 bases and the J segment 6 bases; nucleotides outside the gene matches: 9. CDR1 is SEHNR, CDR2 FQNEAQ, per germline (reference sequence). The CDR3 DNA sequence: TGTGCCAGCAGCCCGGGCGGGGGGGACACGGATACGCAGTATTTT. Protein sequence: CASSPGGGDTDTQYF.

The rearrangement uses TRBV7-9 and TRBJ1-1; D call uncertain. Germline V gene lookup returns CDR1 SEHNR and CDR2 FQNEAQ (reference sequence). There are 14 residues in the CDR3. V was trimmed by 1 base and J by 1 base, leaving 7 bases between them. The CDR3 here is CASSLGAQNTEAFF. Written as DNA, the CDR3 is TGTGCCAGCAGCTTAGGAGCCCAGAACACTGAAGCTTTCTTT.

In this sample, this clonotype turned up many times. The V call is TRBV12-3 or TRBV12-4, the J call TRBJ1-4, with D possibly TRBD1 on 5 matching bases. The V end was cut by 8 bases, the J end by 8 bases, with 15 bases between. The CDR3 sequence is 13 residues long. The CDR3 protein is CASASQGGEKLFF. CDR3 sequence (DNA): TGTGCCAGCGCCTCCCAGGGAGGAGAAAAACTGTTTTTT.

The chain links TRBV27 to TRBJ1-1; 10 nucleotides align to TRBD1. Germline lookup yields CDR1 MNHEY and CDR2 SMNVEV (reference sequence). This CDR3 has 14 residues. V lost 4 bases, J lost 4 bases, and 3 bases stayed unmatched. The CDR3, as DNA: TGTGCCAGCAGTTCAGACAGGGGGCGCACTGAAGCTTTCTTT. Translated, it gives CASSSDRGRTEAFF.

The sample holds many counts of this clonotype. The chain has TRBV7-2 and TRBJ2-7; D is possibly TRBD2 (5 bases). Trimming took off 8 bases at V and 3 bases at J, with 11 bases between the two ends. CDR1 is SGHTA and CDR2 is FQGNSA in the germline V gene. The CDR3 covers 12 residues. In DNA, the CDR3 is TGTGCCAGCGGATTGACTAACTACGAGCAGTACTTC. It is translated as CASGLTNYEQYF. The full variable domain, completed using reference TRBV7-2 and TRBJ2-7, is GAGVSQSPSNKVTEKGKDVELRCDPISGHTALYWYRQSLGQGLEFLIYFQGNSAPDKSGLPSDRFSAERTGGSVSTLTIQRTQQEDSAVYLCASGLTNYEQYFGPGTRLTVT.

This clonotype came up many times. The chain recombines TRBV28 with TRBJ2-7, with D possibly matching TRBD2 (7 bases). Trimming cost V 10 bases and J 11 bases, with 15 bases left between them. The CDR3 sequence is 10 residues long. The germline V gene has CDR1 MDHEN and CDR2 SYDVKM. The CDR3 loop is CATQGGAEYF. CDR3 coding DNA: TGTGCCACCCAAGGGGGGGCCGAGTACTTC.

This chain uses TRBV4-1 with TRBJ2-1, with TRBD1 identical over 7 bases. The V gene's germline CDR1 is MGHRA and CDR2 YSYEKL. The CDR3 covers 15 residues. Trimming cost V 1 base and J 12 bases; bases outside gene matches: 12. Here the CDR3 reads CASSQGNRGPRGQFF. DNA for the CDR3: TGCGCCAGCAGCCAAGGCAACAGGGGCCCGAGGGGGCAGTTCTTC.

Concerning this clonotype itself: This may come from a read error, since a much larger clone is one base off. The CDR3 sequence: CASSQGMGNQPQHF. In DNA form, the CDR3 reads TGTGCCAGTAGTCAAGGGATGGGCAATCAGCCCCAGCATTTT. The chain employs TRBV19 and TRBJ1-5; D is unresolved. The V and J ends lost 5 bases and 2 bases respectively, with 10 bases between them. The CDR3 runs 14 residues. Germline CDR1 and CDR2: LNHDA and SQIVND (reference sequence).

V usage is TRBV6-5 and J usage is TRBJ1-4; D is ambiguous. This CDR3 has 16 residues. V was shortened by 2 bases and J by 8 bases, with 18 bases between the two germline ends. Germline lookup yields CDR1 MNHEY and CDR2 SVGAGI. As DNA, the CDR3 is TGTGCCAGCAGTTACCAGCTCGGCGGGCCGGCCGAAAAACTGTTTTTT. This translates into CASSYQLGGPAEKLFF.

In its sample, this clonotype was seen many times. The rearrangement joins TRBV4-1 to TRBJ2-2, with TRBD2 as a possible D gene (6 bases). The CDR3 is 14 residues long. V was shortened by 2 bases and J by 6 bases, with 10 bases between the two germline ends. Germline lookup yields CDR1 MGHRA and CDR2 YSYEKL. CDR3 coding DNA: TGCGCCAGCAGCCAAAGTCGGGAGCCCGGGGAGCTGTTTTTT. Its translation is CASSQSREPGELFF.

The rearrangement links TRBV20-1 to TRBJ2-3; 9 bases agree with TRBD2. The V gene's germline CDR1 is DFQATT and CDR2 SNEGSKA (reference sequence). The ends lost 6 bases at V and 1 base at J; junction bases unmatched: 5. This CDR3 contains 14 residues. The CDR3 sequence: CSAPTSGGTDTQYF. The CDR3 bases are TGCAGTGCCCCGACTAGCGGAGGCACAGATACGCAGTATTTT.

This sequence joins TRBV4-3 and TRBJ1-3, with 7 bases lining up with TRBD1. Germline trimming cut 3 bases from V and 3 bases from J; bases unmatched to any gene: 5. The CDR3 contains 15 residues. CDR1 is LGHNA, CDR2 YSLEER, per germline. CDR3 protein: CASSHTTGIGNTIYF. The DNA of the CDR3 is TGCGCCAGCAGCCACACGACAGGGATTGGAAACACCATATATTTT.

The genes are TRBV4-1 and TRBJ1-6; a weak D match, TRBD1 (5 bases). The CDR3 has 14 residues. The germline V and J ends were trimmed by 4 bases and 7 bases, with 11 bases remaining between them. The germline V gene has CDR1 MGHRA and CDR2 YSYEKL. The DNA for the CDR3 is TGCGCCAGCAGCCGAACCGGGACCAATTCACCCCTCCACTTT. Protein sequence: CASSRTGTNSPLHF.

This clonotype has more than one count but fewer than ten. This chain uses TRBV24-1 with TRBJ2-3; D gene uncertain. Per germline, CDR1 KGHDR and CDR2 SFDVKD. CDR3 length equals 14 residues. V was cut by 3 bases and J by 1 base, with 7 bases left in between. The CDR3 loop reads CATSDPLGTDTQYF. CDR3 DNA: TGTGCCACCAGTGATCCTCTAGGCACAGATACGCAGTATTTT.

The rearrangement links TRBV20-1 to TRBJ2-7, with TRBD1 matching over 7 bases. J lost 2 bases, V lost 4 bases, and 11 bases had no gene match. From germline, CDR1 is DFQATT and CDR2 SNEGSKA (reference sequence). The CDR3 runs 15 residues. For the CDR3, the DNA is TGCAGTGCTATAGGGGCCCCGGGACAGCCCTACGAGCAGTACTTC. Protein product: CSAIGAPGQPYEQYF.

At least ten counts were recorded for this clonotype. This sequence joins TRBV9 and TRBJ1-5, with 8 bases identical to TRBD1. The CDR3 contains 14 residues. Germline V gives CDR1 SGDLS, CDR2 YYNGEE. Trimming took 2 bases from V and 3 from J; bases not matched to a gene: 1. The CDR3 coding sequence is TGTGCCAGCAGCGTGGGACAGGTCAATCAGCCCCAGCATTTT. It codes for CASSVGQVNQPQHF.

Many counts were recorded for this clonotype. J is TRBJ2-1 and V is TRBV7-2; 8 positions match TRBD1. The CDR3 has 16 amino acids. V lost 6 bases and J lost 3; bases outside the gene matches: 10. The V gene's germline CDR1 is SGHTA and CDR2 FQGNSA. CDR3 in amino acids: CASRVRGDRGYNEQFF. The CDR3 nucleotides read TGTGCCAGCAGGGTGAGAGGAGACAGGGGCTACAATGAGCAGTTCTTC.

V usage is TRBV7-2 and J usage is TRBJ1-5; tentatively, D is TRBD1 (6 bases). CDR1 and CDR2 from the germline V gene are SGHTA and FQGNSA. The CDR3 loop spans 16 amino acids. V was trimmed by 10 bases and J by 0 bases, leaving 19 bases between them. In nucleotides, the CDR3 is TGTGCCAACCTAGGAGGGGGGCCTCTTAGCAATCAGCCCCAGCATTTT. This gives the protein CANLGGGPLSNQPQHF.

This clonotype was counted many times. This chain joins TRBV29-1 and TRBJ2-7; 11 bases fit TRBD1. This CDR3 spans 13 amino acids. V trimming: 4 bases; J trimming: 9 bases; junction bases outside the gene matches: 8. Germline V CDR1 and CDR2: SQVTM, ANQGSEA. The CDR3 coding sequence is TGCAGCGTTGCCGCTCCCGGGACAGGGGGGCAGTACTTC. Its translation: CSVAAPGTGGQYF.

This clonotype was recorded a few times. The gene calls are TRBV4-1 and TRBJ2-7, with 9 nucleotides matching TRBD2. The CDR3 contains 16 residues. CDR1 and CDR2 (germline): MGHRA, YSYEKL. The V and J ends lost 1 base and 0 bases, in that order; junction bases with no gene match: 4. The CDR3 reads CASSQGTSGPSYEQYF. CDR3 coding DNA: TGCGCCAGCAGCCAAGGTACTAGCGGGCCCTCCTACGAGCAGTACTTC.

This clonotype was seen a few times. The rearrangement links TRBV19 to TRBJ1-2, with 8 bases fitting TRBD1. Germline V gene data show CDR1 as LNHDA and CDR2 as SQIVND (reference sequence). This CDR3 is built from 12 residues. Germline trimming cut 5 bases from V and 8 bases from J; bases unmatched to any gene: 4. The CDR3 region is CASSLRDRGYTF. The CDR3 nucleotides are TGTGCCAGTAGTCTCCGGGACAGGGGCTACACCTTC.

This chain uses TRBV9 with TRBJ2-4, with 7 nucleotides matching TRBD2. V gave up 0 bases and J gave up 0 bases; unmatched junction bases: 3. Germline CDR1 and CDR2: SGDLS and YYNGEE. The CDR3 loop spans 16 amino acids. CDR3 amino acids: CASSVAGGLAKNIQYF. In DNA form, the CDR3 reads TGTGCCAGCAGCGTAGCGGGGGGACTAGCCAAAAACATTCAGTACTTC. The full variable domain, in which reference TRBV9 and TRBJ2-4 provide the parts outside the CDR3, is DSGVTQTPKHLITATGQRVTLRCSPRSGDLSVYWYQQSLDQGLQFLIQYYNGEERAKGNILERFSAQQFPDLHSELNLSSLELGDSALYFCASSVAGGLAKNIQYFGAGTRLSVL.